This T cell receptor beta chain originates from a study of blood T cell repertoires in COVID-19. As for the study in general: The United States, Italy and Spain were the sources of the acute and convalescent COVID-19 samples.

Methods used by the authors: Scientists estimated how many nucleated cells there were by amplifying reference gene primers. Here immunoSEQ multiplex PCR was the method, and the copy in TCRdb shows in-frame clones only, minus some. The DNA gave D and trimming, while V, J and clone size come from that table. The profile shows about 55,000 clones, roughly 80% of them singletons. There are 19 residues in the CDR3. CDR1 and CDR2 (germline): DFQATT, SNEGSKA (reference sequence). The V and J ends lost 3 bases and 2 bases, in that order; junction bases with no gene match: 15. This chain links TRBV20-1 with TRBJ2-6; TRBD1 matches at 8 bases. Sequenced sample: peripheral blood. The origin of this receptor is an older woman with acute or convalescent COVID-19. The CDR3 sequence is CSASQAPGGPGAGANVLTF. CDR3 coding DNA: TGCAGTGCTAGTCAAGCCCCAGGGGGCCCAGGTGCTGGGGCCAACGTCCTGACTTTC.